This T cell receptor beta chain is drawn from a study of blood T cells in healthy people across ages. The authors ran a second PCR of 7 to 11 cycles using a sample-barcoded 5' primer and a J-beta primer mix. With 12 random nucleotides, a template-switch adaptor tagged each individual cDNA molecule. One entry per CDR3 protein results from TCRdb running MiXCR on the 5' RACE reads. The sample holds around 870,000 distinct CDR3 sequences, around 28% seen once. The study's findings and limits: The study found more naive CD4+ cells and higher diversity in long-lived than aged donors.

To note about this clonotype: Its antigen remains unknown. Given a much more abundant clone one base away, this may be a read error.

The specimen sequenced was blood. The receptor was isolated from a woman of 80 years or more in good health.

This CDR3 reads CASSPPWATNEKRFF. The CDR3 nucleotides are TGTGCCAGCAGCCCCCCCTGGGCAACTAATGAAAAACGGTTTTTT. The genes are TRBV7-9 and TRBJ1-4; no reliable D call. The CDR3 loop spans 15 amino acids. Germline lookup yields CDR1 SEHNR and CDR2 FQNEAQ (reference sequence).